The 7 T cell receptor beta chains below were found in one sample sequenced in a study of response to subunit inactivated influenza vaccine. TCRdb redid the calling of the RT-PCR reads with MiXCR, one entry per CDR3 protein. Of 610,000 or so distinct CDR3 sequences listed, 14% are singletons. Source: PBMCs from blood, taken roughly 13 days after vaccination. Every receptor here comes from a man aged 50-59 years who received an inactivated influenza vaccine.

There are a few counts of this clonotype. V is TRBV4-3 and J is TRBJ2-7; 10 bases fit TRBD1. This CDR3 region has 15 residues. The junction had 4 bases not matched to a gene; V was cut back by 1 base and J by 4 bases. CDR1 is LGHNA and CDR2 is YSLEER in the germline V gene. DNA of the CDR3: TGCGCCAGCAGCCAAGGACAGGGGGCGCCGTACGAGCAGTACTTC. Protein sequence: CASSQGQGAPYEQYF.

The CDR3 DNA reads TGTGCCAGCAGCTTAGCAGGGATCGGGGAGCTGTTTTTT. Translating gives CASSLAGIGELFF. The V and J genes are TRBV7-2 and TRBJ2-2; D is ambiguous. Per germline, CDR1 SGHTA and CDR2 FQGNSA. This CDR3 comprises 13 residues. The ends were cut back, 0 bases at V and 7 bases at J, with 6 bases in the middle.

CDR3 protein: CASSTRGRGVTDTQYF. The DNA for the CDR3 is TGTGCCAGCAGCACTAGGGGGCGGGGGGTTACAGATACGCAGTATTTT. The chain links TRBV9 to TRBJ2-3, with D maybe TRBD2 (8 bases). The V end lost 4 bases, the J end lost 3 bases, and 18 bases lay between the germline ends. This CDR3 spans 16 amino acids. CDR1 and CDR2 from the germline V gene are SGDLS and YYNGEE.

This clonotype was counted a few times. V is TRBV5-1 and J is TRBJ1-2; D ambiguous. Trimming removed 4 bases at V and 3 bases at J, with 19 bases between. The CDR3 is made up of 16 amino acids. CDR1 and CDR2 from the germline V gene are SGHRS and YFSETQ. The chain's CDR3 is CASSTPSGPLHYGYTF. CDR3 bases: TGCGCCAGCAGCACCCCCTCGGGTCCCCTTCACTATGGCTACACCTTC.

This rearrangement joins TRBV27 to TRBJ2-3, with D possibly TRBD2 on 6 matching bases. With 3 bases removed from V and 4 bases from J, the gap between germline ends came to 17 bases. CDR1 and CDR2 from the germline V gene are MNHEY and SMNVEV (reference sequence). CDR3 length: 16 amino acids. DNA of the CDR3: TGTGCCAGCAGTTTCGAACTAGCCGCACGGGCAGATACGCAGTATTTT. Amino acid sequence: CASSFELAARADTQYF.

This clonotype appeared a few times. At one end, the junction sequence differs from germline, possibly due to a read error. V gene TRBV20-1 combines with J gene TRBJ2-7, with D uncertain. The germline V gene encodes CDR1 DFQATT and CDR2 SNEGSKA (reference sequence). The CDR3 sequence is 14 residues long. The CDR3 here is CSARELGSSHEQYF. The CDR3 coding sequence is TGCAGTGCTAGAGAGTTAGGTTCCTCCCACGAGCAGTACTTC.

The V gene is TRBV18, the J gene TRBJ1-1; the D is unclear. This CDR3 has 13 amino acids. Germline CDR1 KGHSH, CDR2 LQKENI. V was trimmed by 3 bases and J by 1 base, leaving 6 bases between them. The CDR3 DNA reads as TGTGCCAGCTCACCGTTGGAGAACACTGAAGCTTTCTTT. Translating gives CASSPLENTEAFF.